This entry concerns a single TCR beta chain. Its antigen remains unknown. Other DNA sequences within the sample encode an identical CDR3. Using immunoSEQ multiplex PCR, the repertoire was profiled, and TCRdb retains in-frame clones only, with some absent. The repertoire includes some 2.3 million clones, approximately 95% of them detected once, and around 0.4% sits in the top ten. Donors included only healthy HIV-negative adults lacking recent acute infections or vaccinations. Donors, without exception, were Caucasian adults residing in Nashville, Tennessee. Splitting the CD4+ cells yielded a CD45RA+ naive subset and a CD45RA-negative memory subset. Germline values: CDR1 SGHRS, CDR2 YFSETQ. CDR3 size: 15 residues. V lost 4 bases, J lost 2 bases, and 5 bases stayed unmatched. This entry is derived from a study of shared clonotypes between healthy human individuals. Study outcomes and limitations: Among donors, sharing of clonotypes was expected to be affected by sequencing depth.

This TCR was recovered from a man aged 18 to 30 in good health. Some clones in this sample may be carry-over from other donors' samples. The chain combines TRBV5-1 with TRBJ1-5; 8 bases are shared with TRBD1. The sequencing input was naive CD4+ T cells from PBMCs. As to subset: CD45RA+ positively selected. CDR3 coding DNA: TGCGCCAGCAGCCTGCAGGGGGCTGGCAATCAGCCCCAGCATTTT. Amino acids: CASSLQGAGNQPQHF. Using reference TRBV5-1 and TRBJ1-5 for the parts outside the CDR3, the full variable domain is KAGVTQTPRYLIKTRGQQVTLSCSPISGHRSVSWYQQTPGQGLQFLFEYFSETQRNKGNFPGRFSGRQFSNSRSEMNVSTLELGDSALYLCASSLQGAGNQPQHFGDGTRLSIL.